These 10 T cell receptor beta chains were sequenced from one sample in a study of T cell therapy after organ transplantation. Generated by immunoSEQ multiplex PCR, the TCRdb table keeps only in-frame clones and is missing some. The data show a few thousand clones, 55% to 75% seen once. Described time point: 4-8 weeks after completion of therapy. No antigens are known for them. This sample comprised CD8+ T cells from blood, obtained after autologous CMV-specific T cell therapy. These receptors were obtained from a human patient who had received a solid organ transplant and had CMV disease. Some of these T cells may belong to the graft donor.

This clone has more than one count but fewer than ten. The chain is built from TRBV6-5 and TRBJ1-1, with D unclear. CDR1 MNHEY and CDR2 SVGAGI come from the germline V gene. There are 15 residues in the CDR3. Deletions cut 2 bases from V and 0 bases from J, with 10 bases between. The CDR3 DNA reads TGTGCCAGCAGTTACGAACCTGCCATGAACACTGAAGCTTTCTTT. Amino acids: CASSYEPAMNTEAFF.

The J gene is TRBJ2-7, the V gene TRBV4-1; 8 bases are a match to TRBD2. From germline, CDR1 is MGHRA and CDR2 YSYEKL. The J segment lost 6 bases and the V segment lost 2 bases, leaving 9 bases of the junction unmatched. This CDR3 contains 15 residues. This CDR3 reads CASSQSGGPTIEQYF. In DNA form, the CDR3 reads TGCGCCAGCAGCCAATCGGGAGGGCCAACGATCGAGCAGTACTTC.

The chain uses TRBV28 and TRBJ2-1; D is perhaps TRBD1 (7 bases). The V and J ends lost 3 bases and 8 bases respectively, with 17 bases between them. This CDR3 spans 15 amino acids. Germline V lookup: CDR1 MDHEN, CDR2 SYDVKM. CDR3 nucleotide sequence: TGTGCCAGCAGTTTCCCCCAGGGGGGTAGTGATGAGCAGTTCTTC. Its protein product is CASSFPQGGSDEQFF.

This sequence joins TRBV19 and TRBJ1-2, with a tentative D call TRBD1 (5 bases). Germline CDR1 and CDR2: LNHDA and SQIVND (reference sequence). The V end lost 9 bases, the J end lost 4 bases, and 18 bases lay between the germline ends. The CDR3 is made up of 14 amino acids. CDR3 DNA: TGTGCCAGCAATACCTGGGGCGAGACCTATGGCTACACCTTC. Translating it yields CASNTWGETYGYTF.

In this sample, this clone turned up a few times. The V gene is TRBV2, the J gene TRBJ2-1; the D gene is possibly TRBD1 (5 bases). V shed 7 bases and J shed 1 base, with 11 bases lying between them. The CDR3 consists of 14 residues. Per the germline V gene, CDR1 is SNHLY and CDR2 is FYNNEI. The CDR3 region is CASIGQVSYNEQFF. The CDR3 coding sequence is TGTGCCAGCATAGGACAAGTGTCCTACAATGAGCAGTTCTTC.

V usage is TRBV2 and J usage is TRBJ2-7, with D unclear. Germline loops: CDR1 SNHLY, CDR2 FYNNEI. The CDR3 is 11 amino acids. Trimming left V 7 bases short and J 4 bases short, with 8 bases between. As DNA, the CDR3 is TGTGCCAGCACGTGGGGATACGAGCAGTACTTC. It is translated as CASTWGYEQYF.

The V and J genes are TRBV6-1 and TRBJ2-7, with TRBD1 identical over 11 bases. The CDR3 consists of 17 residues. The germline V gene has CDR1 MNHNS and CDR2 SASEGT. J lost 2 bases, V lost 0 bases, and 6 bases had no gene match. CDR3 DNA: TGTGCCAGCAGTGAAGCGCGGGGGACAGGGGGGACCTACGAGCAGTACTTC. It specifies CASSEARGTGGTYEQYF.

This clone is classed as medium-sized. The chain couples TRBV6-1 to TRBJ2-7; maybe TRBD1 (6 bases). CDR1 and CDR2 (germline): MNHNS, SASEGT. The CDR3 totals 15 residues. The ends were cut back, 3 bases at V and 5 bases at J, with 17 bases in the middle. This CDR3 reads CASSDTGLVKDEQYF. The CDR3 coding sequence is TGTGCCAGCAGTGATACAGGGCTGGTTAAAGACGAGCAGTACTTC.

By proportion, this clone is medium-sized. The chain joins TRBV5-1 to TRBJ2-3; D is possibly TRBD1 or TRBD2 (7 bases each). V was shortened by 3 bases and J by 5 bases, with 22 bases between the two germline ends. Germline CDR1 reads SGHRS; CDR2 reads YFSETQ. The CDR3 spans 17 residues. CDR3: CASSSQGSGINGDTQYF. The CDR3 DNA reads as TGCGCCAGCAGCTCACAGGGGAGCGGGATCAATGGAGATACGCAGTATTTT.

This clone has a handful of counts. This chain links TRBV30 with TRBJ2-2; D may be TRBD1 (5 bases). Deletions cut 2 bases from V and 5 bases from J, with 6 bases between. Germline V CDR1 and CDR2: GTSNPN, SVGIG (reference sequence). CDR3 length: 12 residues. The CDR3 DNA reads as TGTGCCTGGAGTCCAGGGACCGGGGAGCTGTTTTTT. Encoded protein: CAWSPGTGELFF.